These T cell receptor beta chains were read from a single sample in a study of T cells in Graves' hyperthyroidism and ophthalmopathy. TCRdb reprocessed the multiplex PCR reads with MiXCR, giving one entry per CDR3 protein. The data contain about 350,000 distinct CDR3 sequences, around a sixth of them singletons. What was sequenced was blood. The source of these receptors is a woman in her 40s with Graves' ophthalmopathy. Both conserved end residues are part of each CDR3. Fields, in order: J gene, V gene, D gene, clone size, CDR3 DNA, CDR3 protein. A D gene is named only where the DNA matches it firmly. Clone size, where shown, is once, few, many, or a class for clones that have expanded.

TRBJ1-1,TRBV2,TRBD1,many,TGTGCCAGCAGTGGACAGGGGAGAGAGTCTGAAGCTTTCTTT,CASSGQGRESEAFF
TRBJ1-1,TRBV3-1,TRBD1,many,TGTGCCAGCAGCCACAACCAGGGGGGTGAAGCTTTCTTT,CASSHNQGGEAFF
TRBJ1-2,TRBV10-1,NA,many,TGCGCCAGCAGGATCGAACCGGGACACAAAAACTATGGCTACACCTTC,CASRIEPGHKNYGYTF
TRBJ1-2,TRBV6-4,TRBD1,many,TGTGCCAGCAGTAACAGCCGTCCTGGACAGGGGTACTATGGCTACACCTTC,CASSNSRPGQGYYGYTF
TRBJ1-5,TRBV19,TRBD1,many,TGTGCCAGTAGTATCACAGGGGCGAACAATCAGCCCCAGCATTTT,CASSITGANNQPQHF
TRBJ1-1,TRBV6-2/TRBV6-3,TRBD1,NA,TGTGCCAGCAGTTACTCGGGACAGGTTACTGAAGCTTTCTTT,CASSYSGQVTEAFF
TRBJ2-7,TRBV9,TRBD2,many,TGTGCCAGCAGCTCCCGGGAGGACGCCTACGAGCAGTACTTC,CASSSREDAYEQYF
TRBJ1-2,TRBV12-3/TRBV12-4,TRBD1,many,TGTGCCAGCAGTCAATCCGGGACAGGGCATGGCTACACCTTC,CASSQSGTGHGYTF
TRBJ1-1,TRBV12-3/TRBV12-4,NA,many,TGTGCCAGCAGTTCCGGGGGGGGGGTCACTGAAGCTTTCTTT,CASSSGGGVTEAFF
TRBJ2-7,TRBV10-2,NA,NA,TGCGCCAGCAGTGATCCGGGGGTATCTCGAGAGCAGTACTTC,CASSDPGVSREQYF
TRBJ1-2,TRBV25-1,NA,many,TGTGCCAGCAGTGGAGAAGGACAGTCAGATGGCTACACCTTC,CASSGEGQSDGYTF
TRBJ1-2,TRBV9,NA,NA,TGTGCCAGCAGCGCCTTACAGGGAAGCCCGTACTATGGCTACACCTTC,CASSALQGSPYYGYTF
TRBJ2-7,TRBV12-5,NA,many,TGTGCTAGTGTCCTTCGGGACACCCCCTTGCCCTACGAGCAGTACTTC,CASVLRDTPLPYEQYF
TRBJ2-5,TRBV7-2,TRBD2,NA,TGTGCCAGCAGCTTAGCGCCCGGGACTAGCGGGATGCTAAAGACCCAGTACTTC,CASSLAPGTSGMLKTQYF
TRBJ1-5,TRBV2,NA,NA,TGTGCCAGCAGAGAGGACACAGTTAGCAATCAGCCCCAGCATTTT,CASREDTVSNQPQHF
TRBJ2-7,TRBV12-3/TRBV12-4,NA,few,TGTGCCAGCAGTTTGCTGCCGGTGGGGGAGCAGTACTTC,CASSLLPVGEQYF
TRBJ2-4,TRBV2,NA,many,TGTGCCAGCAGTGAGTCTGGGGGGAAGCTAGCCAAAAACACTCAGTACTTC,CASSESGGKLAKNTQYF
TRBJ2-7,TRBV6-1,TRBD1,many,TGTGCCACTCGGACAGGGGGCCTCTACGAGCAGTACTTC,CATRTGGLYEQYF
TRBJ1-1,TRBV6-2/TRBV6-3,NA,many,TGTGCCAGCAGTTACGAGCCAGGGGAAGCTTTCTTT,CASSYEPGEAFF
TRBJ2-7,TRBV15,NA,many,TGTGCCACCAGCAGAGTTGTAGTATCCGAGCAGTACTTC,CATSRVVVSEQYF
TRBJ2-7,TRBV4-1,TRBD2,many,TGCGCCAGCAGCCTGACTAGCGGGAGATCCACCTACGAGCAGTACTTC,CASSLTSGRSTYEQYF
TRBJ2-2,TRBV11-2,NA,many,TGTGCCAGCAGCTTAGAGCTGGTGACGAACACCGGGGAGCTGTTTTTT,CASSLELVTNTGELFF
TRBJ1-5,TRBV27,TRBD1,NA,TGTGCCAGCAGTTCGTACAGGGGTTTGGATCAGCCCCAGCATTTT,CASSSYRGLDQPQHF
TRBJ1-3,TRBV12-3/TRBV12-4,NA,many,TGTGCCAGCAGCCCTACCCACCACCCCTCTGGAAACACCATATATTTT,CASSPTHHPSGNTIYF
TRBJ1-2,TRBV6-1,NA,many,TGTGCCAGCAGCGGAGAACGGGGTAACTATGGCTACACCTTC,CASSGERGNYGYTF
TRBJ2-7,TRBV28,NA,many,TGTGCCAGCAGTTTGCGGACAGACTACGAGCAGTACTTC,CASSLRTDYEQYF
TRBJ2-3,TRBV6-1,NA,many,TGTGCCAGCAGTGTGGGGAGAACGGATACGCAGTATTTT,CASSVGRTDTQYF
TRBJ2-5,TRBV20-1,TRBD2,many,TGCAGTGCTAGCCCTTTAGTGGGAGGGCCGACAGAGACCCAGTACTTC,CSASPLVGGPTETQYF
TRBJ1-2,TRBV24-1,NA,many,TGTGCCACCAGTGATCAATTTGGGAACTATGGCTACACCTTC,CATSDQFGNYGYTF
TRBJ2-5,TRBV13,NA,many,TGTGCCAGCAGCTTGGGGGACCAAGAGACCCAGTACTTC,CASSLGDQETQYF
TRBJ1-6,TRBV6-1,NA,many,TGTGCCAGCAGTGAAGGGTGGAGGGGCGGGGGTAGTAATTCACCCCTCCACTTT,CASSEGWRGGGSNSPLHF
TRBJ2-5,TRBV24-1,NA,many,TGTGCCACCAGTGATTTATTCGAAGAGACCCAGTACTTC,CATSDLFEETQYF
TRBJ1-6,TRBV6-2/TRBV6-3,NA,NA,TGTGCCAGCAGTCTCCTCGGTTCCGGCAATTCACCCCTCCACTTT,CASSLLGSGNSPLHF
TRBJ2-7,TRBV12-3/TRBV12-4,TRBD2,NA,TGTGCCAGCAGTTTCTCGACTAGCGGGAGTCCCTACGAGCAGTACTTC,CASSFSTSGSPYEQYF
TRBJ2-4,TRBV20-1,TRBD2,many,TGCAGTGCTAGAGATTGGACTAGCGGAGGGGGAAACATTCAGTACTTC,CSARDWTSGGGNIQYF
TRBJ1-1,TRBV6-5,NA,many,TGTGCCAGCAGTTACGGCCAGCCGAACACTGAAGCTTTCTTT,CASSYGQPNTEAFF
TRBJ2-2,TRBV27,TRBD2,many,TGTGCCAGCAGTTTATTGGGAGCGGGGGCCGGACCGAACACCGGGGAGCTGTTTTTT,CASSLLGAGAGPNTGELFF
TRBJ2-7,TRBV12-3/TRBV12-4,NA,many,TGTGCCAGCAGTTTAAGCGGAGTCTACGAGCAGTACTTC,CASSLSGVYEQYF
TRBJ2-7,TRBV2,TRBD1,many,TGTGCCAGCAGGGCAACAGGGGGCGGGTACGAGCAGTACTTC,CASRATGGGYEQYF
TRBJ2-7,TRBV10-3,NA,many,TGTGCCATCAGTGGGATGGATTCCTACGAGCAGTACTTC,CAISGMDSYEQYF
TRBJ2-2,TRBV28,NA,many,TGTGCCAGCAGTCGAGCGACCGGGGAGCTGTTTTTT,CASSRATGELFF
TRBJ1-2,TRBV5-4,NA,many,TGTGCCAGCAGCTGGCCCGGGGGGGCCAGCGTCTATGGCTACACCTTC,CASSWPGGASVYGYTF
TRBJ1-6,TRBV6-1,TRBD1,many,TGTGCCAGCAACCACCCGACAGGGTTTGATTCACCCCTCCACTTT,CASNHPTGFDSPLHF
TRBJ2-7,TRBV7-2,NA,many,TGTGCCAGCAGCTACCGGACAAGTAGGGAGCAGTACTTC,CASSYRTSREQYF
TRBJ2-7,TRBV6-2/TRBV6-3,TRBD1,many,TGTGCCAGCAGTTACTCGACAGGGAACGAGCAGTACTTC,CASSYSTGNEQYF
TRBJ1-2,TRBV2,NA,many,TGTGCCAGCAGTGAAAGGCAGTACTATGGCTACACCTTC,CASSERQYYGYTF
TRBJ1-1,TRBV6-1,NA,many,TGTGCCAGCAGCCCTATGACAGGGAACACTGAAGCTTTCTTT,CASSPMTGNTEAFF
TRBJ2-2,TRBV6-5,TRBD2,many,TGTGCCAGCACTCCGTGGACTAGCGGGAGTTCCGGGGAGCTGTTTTTT,CASTPWTSGSSGELFF
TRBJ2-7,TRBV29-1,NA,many,TGCAGCGCCGAGGAACCCGGCTCCTACGAGCAGTACTTC,CSAEEPGSYEQYF
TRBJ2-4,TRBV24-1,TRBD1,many,TGTGCCACCAGTGAATCCGGGACAGGTATAGCCAAAAACATTCAGTACTTC,CATSESGTGIAKNIQYF
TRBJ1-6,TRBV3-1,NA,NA,TGTGCCACCTCGACAGACTATAATTCACCCCTCCACTTT,CATSTDYNSPLHF
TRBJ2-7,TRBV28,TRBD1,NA,TGTGCCAGCAGTTTGGAGGGTCAGGGGGCCCACGAGCAGTACTTC,CASSLEGQGAHEQYF